This TCR beta chain was observed in a study of blood T cell repertoires in COVID-19. This CDR3 has 15 amino acids. Germline lookup yields CDR1 SGHRS and CDR2 YFSETQ. V was pared by 0 bases and J by 7 bases, with 13 bases between. This clone was seen only a few times. Data came from immunoSEQ multiplex PCR; TCRdb stores just in-frame clones and leaves some out. The sample consists of more than 150,000 clones, 80% to 85% of them appearing once. The chain combines TRBV5-1 with TRBJ1-4, with D perhaps TRBD1 (6 bases). This TCR was recovered from a woman aged 60-75 years who had recovered from COVID-19. Material for sequencing was PBMCs or T cells enriched from blood (not recorded which). CDR3 amino acids: CASSLGTVGAEKLFF. In DNA form, the CDR3 reads TGCGCCAGCAGCTTGGGGACAGTCGGCGCTGAAAAACTGTTTTTT.